This T cell receptor beta chain comes out of a study of T cell responses to AZD1222 COVID-19 vaccine. Study-wide results and caveats: Vaccination with two AZD1222 doses was followed by a rise in Spike-specific TCR breadth and depth. CD4 TCRs associated with vaccination spanned spike, dominating at 160-218 and 743-854. Baseline serostatus was positive in only a handful of AZD1222 recipients.

Repertoires were generated with immunoSEQ multiplex PCR, while TCRdb's copy carries only in-frame clones and drops some. The table has about 130,000 clones, roughly 87% seen once; the top ten hold less than 4.5%. V lost 1 base to trimming and J lost 8 bases, with 5 bases between them. Germline V gives CDR1 MGHRA, CDR2 YSYEKL. This CDR3 is built from 11 residues. On this clone itself: The antigen remains undetermined.

The starting material was peripheral blood, obtained on day 0 of MenACWY control vaccination. The source is an adult in good health. The rearrangement uses TRBV4-1 and TRBJ2-5, with D unresolved. CDR3 DNA sequence: TGCGCCAGCAGCCAAGCAGGAACCCAGTACTTC. Its translation: CASSQAGTQYF.